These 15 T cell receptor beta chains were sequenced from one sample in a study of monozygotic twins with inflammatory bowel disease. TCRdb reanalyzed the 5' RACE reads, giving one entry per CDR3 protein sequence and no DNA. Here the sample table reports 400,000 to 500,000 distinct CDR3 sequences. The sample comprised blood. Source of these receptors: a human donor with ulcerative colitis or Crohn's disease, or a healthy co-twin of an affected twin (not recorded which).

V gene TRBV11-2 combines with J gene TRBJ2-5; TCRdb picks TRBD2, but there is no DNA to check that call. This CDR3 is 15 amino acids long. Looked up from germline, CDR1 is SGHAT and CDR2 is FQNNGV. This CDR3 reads CASSSVRGLKETQYF.

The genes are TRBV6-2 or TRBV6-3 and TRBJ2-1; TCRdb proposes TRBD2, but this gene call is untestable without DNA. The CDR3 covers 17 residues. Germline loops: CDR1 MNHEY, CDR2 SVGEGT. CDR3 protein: CASTQGRLAGTYNEQFF.

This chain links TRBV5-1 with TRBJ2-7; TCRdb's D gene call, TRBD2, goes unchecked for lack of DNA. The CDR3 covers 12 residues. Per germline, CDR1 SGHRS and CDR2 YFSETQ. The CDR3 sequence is CASSPTRGEQYF.

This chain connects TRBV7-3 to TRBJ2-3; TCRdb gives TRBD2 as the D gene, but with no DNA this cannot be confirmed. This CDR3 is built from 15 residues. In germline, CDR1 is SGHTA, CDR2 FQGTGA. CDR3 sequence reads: CASSLTQREEDTQYF.

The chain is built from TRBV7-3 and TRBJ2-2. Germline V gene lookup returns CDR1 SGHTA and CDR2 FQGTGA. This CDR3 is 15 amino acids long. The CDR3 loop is CASSLMARHTGELFF.

The CDR3 is CAIRGPVGVQETQYF. The J gene is TRBJ2-5, the V gene TRBV10-3; TCRdb proposes TRBD1, but this gene call is untestable without DNA. CDR3 size: 15 residues. CDR1 ENHRY and CDR2 SYGVKD come from the germline V gene.

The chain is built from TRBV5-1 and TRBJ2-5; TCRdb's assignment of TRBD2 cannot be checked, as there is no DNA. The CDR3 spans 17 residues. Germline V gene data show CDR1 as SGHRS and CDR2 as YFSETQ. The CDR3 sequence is CASSFGRLAGGLETQYF.

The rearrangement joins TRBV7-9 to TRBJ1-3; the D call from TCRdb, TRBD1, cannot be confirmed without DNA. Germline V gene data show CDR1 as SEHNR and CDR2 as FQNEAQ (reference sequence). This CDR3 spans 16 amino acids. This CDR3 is CASSPQEQESGNTIYF.

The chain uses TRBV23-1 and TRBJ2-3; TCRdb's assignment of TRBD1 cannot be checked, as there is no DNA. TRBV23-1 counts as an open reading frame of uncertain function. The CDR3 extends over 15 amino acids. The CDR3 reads CASPGPDPSTDTQYF.

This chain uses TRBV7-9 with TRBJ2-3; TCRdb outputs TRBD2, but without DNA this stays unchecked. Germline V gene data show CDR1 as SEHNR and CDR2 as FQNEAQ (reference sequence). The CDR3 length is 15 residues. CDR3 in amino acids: CASSSVQALTDTQYF.

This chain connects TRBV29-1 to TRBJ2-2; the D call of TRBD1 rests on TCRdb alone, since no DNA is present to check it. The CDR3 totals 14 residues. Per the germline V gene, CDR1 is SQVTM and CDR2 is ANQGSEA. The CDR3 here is CSVGQDPNTGELFF.

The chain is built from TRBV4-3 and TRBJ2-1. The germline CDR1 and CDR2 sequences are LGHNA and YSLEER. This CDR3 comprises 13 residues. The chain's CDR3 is CASSQEVQREQFF.

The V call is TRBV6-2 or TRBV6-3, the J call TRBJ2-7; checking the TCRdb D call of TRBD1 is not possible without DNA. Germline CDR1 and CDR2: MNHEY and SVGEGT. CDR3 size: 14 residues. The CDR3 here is CASSPRGDSYEQYF.

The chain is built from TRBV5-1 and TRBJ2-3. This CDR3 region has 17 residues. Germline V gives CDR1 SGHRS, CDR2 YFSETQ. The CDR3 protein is CASSLPRPPQYTDTQYF.

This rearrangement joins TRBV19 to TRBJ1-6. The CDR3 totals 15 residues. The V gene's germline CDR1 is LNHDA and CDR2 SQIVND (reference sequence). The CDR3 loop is CASSTEGRMGSPLHF.